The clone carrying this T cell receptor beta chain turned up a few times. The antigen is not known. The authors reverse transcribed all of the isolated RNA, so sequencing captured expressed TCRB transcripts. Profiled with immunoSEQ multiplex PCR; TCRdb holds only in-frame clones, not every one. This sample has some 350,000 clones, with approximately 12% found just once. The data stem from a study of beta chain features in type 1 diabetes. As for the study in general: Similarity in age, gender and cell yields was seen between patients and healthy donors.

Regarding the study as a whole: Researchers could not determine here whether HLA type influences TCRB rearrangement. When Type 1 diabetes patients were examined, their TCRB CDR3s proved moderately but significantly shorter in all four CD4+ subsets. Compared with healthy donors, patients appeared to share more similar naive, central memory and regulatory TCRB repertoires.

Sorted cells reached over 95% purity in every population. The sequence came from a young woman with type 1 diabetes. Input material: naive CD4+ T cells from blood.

In DNA form, the CDR3 reads TGTGCCACTCGACAGGGAAAGGACTACGAGCAGTACTTC. It translates to CATRQGKDYEQYF. This chain links TRBV19 with TRBJ2-7; 7 positions match TRBD1. The CDR3 length is 13 residues. Germline lookup yields CDR1 LNHDA and CDR2 SQIVND (reference sequence). The V segment lost 10 bases and the J segment 3 bases; nucleotides outside the gene matches: 9.